Below are 3 T cell receptor beta chains sequenced from a single sample in a study of cytomegalovirus exposure and HLA in healthy donors. Use of 60 Vbeta and 13 Jbeta primers characterized the PCR. The method was immunoSEQ multiplex PCR; TCRdb's version includes in-frame clones alone and lacks a portion of them. There are about 97,000 clones in the sample; 60% to 85% occur only once, and 10% lies in the top ten. The source material was PBMCs. These receptors all come from a man aged 45-60 years in good health and CMV-seronegative.

CDR3 nucleotides: TGTGCCAGCAGCCTCCGGGGGGGGTCCGGTCTTGAAGCTTTCTTT. It yields the protein CASSLRGGSGLEAFF. The rearrangement uses TRBV7-2 and TRBJ1-1, with D maybe TRBD1 (5 bases). The V gene's germline CDR1 is SGHTA and CDR2 FQGNSA. The CDR3 extends over 15 amino acids. V gave up 5 bases and J gave up 7 bases, with 20 bases separating them.

A few counts support this clone. V gene TRBV6-1 combines with J gene TRBJ2-7, with D perhaps matching TRBD2 (5 bases). CDR3 length equals 15 residues. V lost 0 bases and J lost 2, with 11 bases in between. From germline, CDR1 is MNHNS and CDR2 SASEGT. CDR3 loop: CASSEAASGAYEQYF. The CDR3 bases are TGTGCCAGCAGTGAAGCGGCCAGCGGAGCCTACGAGCAGTACTTC.

This clone has just a few counts. The rearrangement joins TRBV4-2 to TRBJ1-1; D unclear. The CDR3 contains 12 residues. V shed 0 bases and J shed 4 bases, with 3 bases lying between them. The germline V gene has CDR1 LGHNA and CDR2 YNFKEQ. CDR3 residues: CASSQDITEAFF. CDR3 nucleotides: TGTGCCAGCAGCCAAGACATCACTGAAGCTTTCTTT.